This T cell receptor beta chain was obtained from a study of T-cell reconstitution after alpha-beta-depleted transplantation in children (dated by TCRdb to the mid-2010s). For context, the study as a whole: Using TCR repertoire profiling, the study quantitatively followed how T-cell immune reconstitution unfolded in children after TCRalphabeta/CD19-depleted allogeneic hematopoietic cell transplantation.

Spanning cysteine to phenylalanine, the CDR3 consists of 15 amino acids. The only DNA kept is the CDR3, 45 bases in frame from the first base. The germline V gene encodes CDR1 MNHNS and CDR2 SASEGT. Trimming takes 5 bases off V and 3 bases off J; junction bases not matched to a gene: 9. What the work shows at the level of the full study, not this receptor alone: The apparently early recovery of alphabetaT-cell counts about two months after transplant reportedly depended on only several hundred rapidly expanded clones that came from non-depleted graft cells. In some patients, the high TCRbeta diversity seen at day 60 was put down to recipient T cells and intrathymic progenitors that had survived conditioning. The frequencies of hyperexpanded clones fell over the following months, and after one year, T-cell counts and TCRbeta diversity were mostly attributed to newly produced T cells.

Preparation of the library involved PCR. TCRdb shows the sequencer as Illumina HiSeq 2500. To normalize quantification of the TCRbeta repertoire, the TCR libraries were built with molecular barcoding that relied on unique molecular identifiers. Using fastp at Q25 and MiXCR, TCRdb reprocessed the public reads and kept productive beta chains. Rows are combined by CDR3 protein, so each entry shows the most common genes and DNA. In this sample the table shows tens of thousands of distinct CDR3 sequences, roughly 52% of which occur a single time. Around two fifths of the sample belongs to the ten largest clones. The treatment or condition label corresponds to: allogeneic hematopoietic cell transplantation with graft depleted of TCRalphabeta T cells and CD19 B cells. TCRalphabeta/CD19-depleted allogeneic hematopoietic cell grafts were given to the transplant recipients, all of whom were children. As to this clonotype: This receptor's antigen is unknown. Qualities for individual bases were not recorded, and no much larger clone is one base off.

The material sequenced was peripheral blood, taken before TCRalphabeta/CD19-depleted stem cell transplant. The sequence came from a boy in the first two years of life with SCID, due to receive a stem cell transplant. The chain was built from TRBV6-1 and TRBJ1-1, and TRBD1 matches 7 of the central bases. The CDR3 sequence is CASSRGARGDTEAFF. In nucleotide form, the sequence is TGTGCCAGCAGTCGGGGGGCCAGGGGGGACACTGAAGCTTTCTTT.